This TCR beta chain was retrieved from a study of blood T cell repertoires in COVID-19. Study summary: PBMCs, B-cell-depleted T cells, or T cells were the source of the cDNA or gDNA that made up the material.

Assignment of participants to cohorts was predicated upon participant-reported clinical history. Under the authors' procedure: Researchers report that nucleated cell counts were estimated from reference gene primer amplification. Libraries were prepared by immunoSEQ multiplex PCR; TCRdb keeps only in-frame clonotypes and omits some of them. D and trimming come from the DNA, and the V and J calls and clone size come from that table. The sample has approximately 270,000 clones, approximately 83% seen once. Germline CDR1 is SEHNR and CDR2 is FQNEAQ (reference sequence). This CDR3 region has 14 residues. Trimming stripped 3 bases from V and 2 bases from J, with 7 bases between.

The sequence derives from a woman between 45 and 60 years old who had recovered from COVID-19. The chain employs TRBV7-9 and TRBJ1-4; a weak D match, TRBD1 (5 bases). The sequenced sample was PBMCs or T cells enriched from blood (not recorded which). CDR3 residues: CASSFRQTNEKLFF. DNA for the CDR3: TGTGCCAGCAGCTTTCGACAGACTAATGAAAAACTGTTTTTT.